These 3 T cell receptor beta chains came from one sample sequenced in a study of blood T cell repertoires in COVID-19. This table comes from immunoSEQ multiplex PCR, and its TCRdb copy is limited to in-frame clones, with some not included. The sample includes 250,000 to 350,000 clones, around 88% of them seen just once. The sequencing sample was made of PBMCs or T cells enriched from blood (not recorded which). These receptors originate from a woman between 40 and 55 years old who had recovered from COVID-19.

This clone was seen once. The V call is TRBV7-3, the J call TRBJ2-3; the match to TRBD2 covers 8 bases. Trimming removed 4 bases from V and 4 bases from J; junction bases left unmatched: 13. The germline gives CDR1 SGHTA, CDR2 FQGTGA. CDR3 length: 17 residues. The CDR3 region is CASSSQGSGSLADTQYF. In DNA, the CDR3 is TGTGCCAGCAGCTCCCAGGGGAGCGGGAGTTTGGCAGATACGCAGTATTTT. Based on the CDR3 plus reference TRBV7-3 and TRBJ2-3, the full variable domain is GAGVSQTPSNKVTEKGKYVELRCDPISGHTALYWYRQSLGQGPEFLIYFQGTGAADDSGLPNDRFFAVRPEGSVSTLKIQRTERGDSAVYLCASSSQGSGSLADTQYFGPGTRLTVL.

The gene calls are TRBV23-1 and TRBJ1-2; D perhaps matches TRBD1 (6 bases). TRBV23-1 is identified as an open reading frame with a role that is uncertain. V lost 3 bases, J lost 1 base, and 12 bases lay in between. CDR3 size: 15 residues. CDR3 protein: CASSHPWTVNYGYTF. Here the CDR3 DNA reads TGCGCCAGCAGTCACCCCTGGACAGTTAACTATGGCTACACCTTC.

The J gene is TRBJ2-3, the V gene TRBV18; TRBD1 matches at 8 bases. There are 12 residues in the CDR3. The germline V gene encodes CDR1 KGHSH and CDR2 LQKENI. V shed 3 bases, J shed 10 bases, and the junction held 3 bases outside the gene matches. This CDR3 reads CASSPDRVSQYF. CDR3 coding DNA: TGTGCCAGCTCACCGGACAGGGTGTCGCAGTATTTT.